This T cell receptor (beta chain) was identified in a study of T cell clones after liver transplantation. The wider study: As an antigen-independent comparator, third-party-reactive TCRbeta sequences came from pre-transplant mixed lymphocyte reactions. Study results and caveats: Post-transplant, graft-donor-reactive CD4 TCRbeta sequences in blood dropped significantly in most of the 8 subjects.

The repertoire was sequenced with immunoSEQ multiplex PCR; TCRdb's copy has only in-frame clones and lacks some. In the table there are over 50,000 clones, 65% to 85% of which are singletons. Germline V gene data show CDR1 as GTSNPN and CDR2 as SVGIG (reference sequence). The V end lost 1 base, the J end lost 4 bases, and 5 bases lay between the germline ends. CDR3 size: 12 residues. Points on this clone: The antigen remains undetermined.

The chain is built from TRBV30 and TRBJ1-5; D call uncertain. The sequencing used CD4+ T cells from blood, collected before liver transplant. This sequence was found in a human donor who received a liver transplant. In nucleotides, the CDR3 is TGTGCCTGGAGTGGTGTTAATCAGCCCCAGCATTTT. Translating gives CAWSGVNQPQHF.